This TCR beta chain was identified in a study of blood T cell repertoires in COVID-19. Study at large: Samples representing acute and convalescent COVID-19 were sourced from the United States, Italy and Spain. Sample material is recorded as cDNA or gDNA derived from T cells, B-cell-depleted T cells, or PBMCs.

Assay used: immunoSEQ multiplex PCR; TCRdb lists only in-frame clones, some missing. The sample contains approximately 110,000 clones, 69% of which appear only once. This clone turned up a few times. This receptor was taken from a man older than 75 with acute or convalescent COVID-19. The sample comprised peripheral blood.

The chain's CDR3 is CATSREDDSFYGYTF. The CDR3 region has the DNA TGTGCCACCAGCAGAGAGGACGACAGTTTTTATGGCTACACCTTC. The rearrangement links TRBV15 to TRBJ1-2; D perhaps matches TRBD1 (5 bases). CDR3 length: 15 amino acids. Trimming took 0 bases from V and 5 from J, leaving 13 bases between them. CDR1 and CDR2 from the germline V gene are LNHNV and YYDKDF (reference sequence).